These 5 T cell receptor beta chains were all obtained from the same sample, sequenced in a study of cytomegalovirus exposure and HLA in healthy donors. The PCR ran on 60 Vbeta and 13 Jbeta primers. The assay was immunoSEQ multiplex PCR, and TCRdb's table has in-frame clones only and misses some. The table lists some 180,000 clones, about 10% of them singletons. The sequenced sample consisted of PBMCs. The receptors were sampled from a woman younger than 45 in good health and CMV-seropositive.

This clone was picked up a small number of times. The rearrangement links TRBV7-9 to TRBJ2-7; D may be TRBD1 (6 bases). CDR3 length equals 15 residues. V was clipped by 5 bases and J by 0 bases, with 14 bases between them. Germline assignment: CDR1 SEHNR and CDR2 FQNEAQ (reference sequence). This chain's CDR3 is CASSPRTVASYEQYF. DNA for the CDR3: TGTGCCAGCAGCCCTCGGACAGTGGCCTCCTACGAGCAGTACTTC.

The chain carries TRBV29-1 and TRBJ1-2; 10 bases are shared with TRBD1. CDR1 and CDR2 from the germline V gene are SQVTM and ANQGSEA. V shed 3 bases, J shed 2 bases, and the junction held 3 bases outside the gene matches. This CDR3 is built from 14 residues. In nucleotides, the CDR3 is TGCAGCGTTGACCGGGGACAGGGGAACTATGGCTACACCTTC. Translated, it gives CSVDRGQGNYGYTF.

Only a few counts were recorded for this clone. The chain joins TRBV7-3 to TRBJ2-1; 9 positions agree with TRBD2. V was clipped by 2 bases and J by 4 bases; unmatched bases: 6. There are 16 residues in the CDR3. Germline V gene sequence: CDR1 SGHTA, CDR2 FQGTGA. The CDR3 region is CASSLGSGGFYNEQFF. The CDR3 DNA reads TGTGCCAGCAGCTTAGGTAGCGGGGGTTTTTACAATGAGCAGTTCTTC.

The V gene is TRBV5-1, the J gene TRBJ1-2, with D maybe TRBD1 (6 bases). The germline V gene encodes CDR1 SGHRS and CDR2 YFSETQ. The CDR3 runs 13 residues. The V and J ends lost 5 bases and 8 bases respectively, with 16 bases between them. CDR3 region: CASRGVGGWGYTF. The CDR3 nucleotides read TGCGCCAGCAGGGGGGTAGGGGGTTGGGGCTACACCTTC.

This clone was seen more than once but under ten times. The chain couples TRBV6-6 to TRBJ2-1; possibly TRBD2 for D (5 bases). The CDR3 covers 12 residues. CDR1 and CDR2 (germline): MNHNY, SVGAGI (reference sequence). Trimming shortened V by 6 bases and J by 10 bases, and 13 bases separated the two germline ends. This CDR3 reads CASRPDSREQFF. The CDR3 nucleotides read TGTGCCAGCAGACCGGACTCCCGAGAGCAGTTCTTC.